These T cell receptor beta chains were read from a single sample in a study of post-analysis software for immune sequencing data. In TCRdb, the PCR reads were re-called with MiXCR into one record per CDR3 protein. The sample records about 200,000 distinct CDR3 sequences, 25% to 30% being singletons. The sample taken for sequencing was blood. These receptors were taken from a girl aged 2-17 years with multiple sclerosis. Each CDR3 is given with its conserved first and last residue. Size is omitted from some rows. Given values are once, few, many or a class for expanded clones.

v_call clone_size cdr3_aa
TRBV6-5 . CASSKQGRDTEAFF
TRBV20-1 once CSALGGSGLVNDEQFF
TRBV6-5 . CASRPRGTAEAFF
TRBV24-1 . CATGLAVGDNEQFF
TRBV14 many CASSPPWGGGYGYTF
TRBV20-1 many CSAGRLPSNEQFF
TRBV7-2 many CASSRISGREQYF
TRBV7-9 . CASSLATGAATGMNYGYTF
TRBV5-1 few CASSPRDVTEKLFF
TRBV6-2/TRBV6-3 . CASSFTPGTQEAQYF
TRBV20-1 many CSARDGGWSQETQYF
TRBV14 . CASGRRSGSTDTQYF
TRBV6-2/TRBV6-3 few CASTVQRRYPMNTEAFF
TRBV10-3 many CAISEGEGQEKLFF
TRBV28 . CASGPRTLSYNEQFF
TRBV6-5 . CAGSPPRGEKLFF
TRBV3-1 few CASSSRRSGNRYNSPLHF
TRBV20-1 many CSATLGSAAEQYF
TRBV7-2 . CASTRQRLYEQYF
TRBV7-9 few CASSQYGDRGTSGVYNEQFF
TRBV25-1 many CASAGRQRYEQYF
TRBV10-3 many CAISWGGQQYF
TRBV27 many CASSPSFSSYEQYF
TRBV7-9 few CASSLGQGQDEQFF
TRBV3-1 few CASSQRTGEQPQHF
TRBV6-6 . CASSYFGGTNTGELFF
TRBV7-9 many CASSAGQGGNEQFF
TRBV20-1 few CSAEKTGVGETQYF
TRBV12-3/TRBV12-4 . CASSPLGRNSPLHF
TRBV4-1 . CASSQSLTDTQYF
TRBV18 . CASSELGTGLNEQYF
TRBV5-1 . CASSSDRPYNSPLHF
TRBV15 . CATSRDWGSNSPLHF
TRBV14 many CASSQDLSYGYTF
TRBV29-1 . CSVELAEMYNEQYF
TRBV14 . CASSHLTEIYGYTF
TRBV11-2 . CASSGQYTGELFF
TRBV4-2 . CASSQGISGLAGTDTQYF
TRBV6-5 many CASSSGGGQPQHF
TRBV12-3/TRBV12-4 . CASSLTCGIVLYEQYF
TRBV20-1 many CSARDRAGGDQPQHF
TRBV28 few CASSFRGGADYGYTF
TRBV20-1 . CSARDLDRGYEQYF
TRBV5-6 many CASSLFNYEQYF
TRBV7-9 . CASSPGLGNEQFF
TRBV3-1 many CASSQEPSGGQTQYF
TRBV6-2/TRBV6-3 many CASSWGDLPGRAGNIQYF
TRBV28 . CASSSMDRVLLREQYF
TRBV6-5 many CASSVSGLHTDTQYF
TRBV6-5 many CASSYSRGRGNEQFF
TRBV6-5 many CASRPRGTTTDTQYF
TRBV13 . CASSLPLGRGNSPLHF
TRBV14 . CASSQIRTYEQYF
TRBV5-1 . CASNVGDSNTEAFF
TRBV4-1 . CASSHPGLAGTDTQYF
TRBV7-8 few CASSFDRGGGEKLFF
TRBV29-1 many CSVEMGAVMDTQYF